This T cell receptor (beta chain) was identified in a study of blood T cell repertoires in COVID-19. The overall study: The samples span acute and convalescent COVID-19 from the United States, Italy and Spain. In each case, the material was cDNA or gDNA derived from T cells, B-cell-depleted T cells, or PBMCs.

The germline gives CDR1 LNHDA, CDR2 SQIVND (reference sequence). The V and J ends lost 1 base and 0 bases respectively, with 13 bases between them. The CDR3 loop spans 17 amino acids. In the study's own analysis: The authors estimated nucleated cell counts from reference gene primer amplification. Profiling relied on immunoSEQ multiplex PCR, and the TCRdb table lists in-frame clones only, not all of them. That table gives V, J and clone size, and the DNA gave D and trimming. In the table there are 120,000 or so clones, less than 85% of which are singletons. Source material: peripheral blood. V gene TRBV19 combines with J gene TRBJ1-3; D is unresolved. The clonotype comes from a woman of 80 years or more with acute or convalescent COVID-19. In DNA form, the CDR3 reads TGTGCCAGTAGTATAGGAGTCTTCCTCGCCTCTGGAAACACCATATATTTT. The encoded protein is CASSIGVFLASGNTIYF.